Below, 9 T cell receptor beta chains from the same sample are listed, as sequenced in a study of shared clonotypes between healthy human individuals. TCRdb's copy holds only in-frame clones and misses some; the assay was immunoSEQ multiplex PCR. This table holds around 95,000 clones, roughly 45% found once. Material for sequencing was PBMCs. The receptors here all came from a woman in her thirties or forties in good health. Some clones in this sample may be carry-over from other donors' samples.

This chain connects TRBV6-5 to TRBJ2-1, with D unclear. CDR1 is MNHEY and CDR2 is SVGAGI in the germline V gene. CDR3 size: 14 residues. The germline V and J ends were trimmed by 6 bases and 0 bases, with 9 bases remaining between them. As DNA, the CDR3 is TGTGCCAGCAGCCTTAGGGTCTCCTACAATGAGCAGTTCTTC. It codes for CASSLRVSYNEQFF.

CDR3 region: CASSPSVGISYNEQFF. DNA for the CDR3: TGTGCCAGCTCACCATCCGTCGGGATCTCCTACAATGAGCAGTTCTTC. V gene TRBV18 combines with J gene TRBJ2-1, with D perhaps TRBD2 (5 bases). Trimming left V 2 bases short and J 0 bases short, with 11 bases between. Per germline, CDR1 KGHSH and CDR2 LQKENI. The CDR3 spans 16 residues. The whole variable domain, filled in from reference TRBV18 and TRBJ2-1, reads NAGVMQNPRHLVRRRGQEARLRCSPMKGHSHVYWYRQLPEEGLKFMVYLQKENIIDESGMPKERFSAEFPKEGPSILRIQQVVRGDSAAYFCASSPSVGISYNEQFFGPGTRLTVL.

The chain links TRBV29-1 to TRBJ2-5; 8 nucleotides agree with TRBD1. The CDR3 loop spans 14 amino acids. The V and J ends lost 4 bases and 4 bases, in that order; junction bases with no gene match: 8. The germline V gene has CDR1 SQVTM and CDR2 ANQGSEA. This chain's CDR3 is CSVGITGGGETQYF. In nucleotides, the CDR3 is TGCAGCGTTGGAATCACAGGGGGTGGAGAGACCCAGTACTTC.

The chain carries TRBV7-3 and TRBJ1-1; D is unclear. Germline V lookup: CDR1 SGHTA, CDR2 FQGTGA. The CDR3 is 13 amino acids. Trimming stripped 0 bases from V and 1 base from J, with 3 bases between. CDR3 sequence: CASSLTSNTEAFF. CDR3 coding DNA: TGTGCCAGCAGCTTAACGTCGAACACTGAAGCTTTCTTT. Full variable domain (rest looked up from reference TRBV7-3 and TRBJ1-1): GAGVSQTPSNKVTEKGKYVELRCDPISGHTALYWYRQSLGQGPEFLIYFQGTGAADDSGLPNDRFFAVRPEGSVSTLKIQRTERGDSAVYLCASSLTSNTEAFFGQGTRLTVV.

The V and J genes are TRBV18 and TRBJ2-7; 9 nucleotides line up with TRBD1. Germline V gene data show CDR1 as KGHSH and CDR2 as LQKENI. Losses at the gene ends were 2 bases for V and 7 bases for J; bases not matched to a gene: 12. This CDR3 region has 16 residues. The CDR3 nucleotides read TGTGCCAGCTCACCATTTGCGGGACAGGGTTTTGTTGAGCAGTACTTC. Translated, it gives CASSPFAGQGFVEQYF.

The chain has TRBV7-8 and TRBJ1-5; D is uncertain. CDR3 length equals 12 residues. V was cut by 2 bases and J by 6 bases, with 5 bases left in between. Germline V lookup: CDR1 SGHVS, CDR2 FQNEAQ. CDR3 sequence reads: CASSLQLQPQHF. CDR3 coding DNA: TGTGCCAGCAGCTTACAACTTCAGCCCCAGCATTTT.

In DNA, the CDR3 is TGTGCCAGCAGCTTAACGGACAGGGTATACTTC. Its protein product is CASSLTDRVYF. The rearrangement joins TRBV5-8 to TRBJ2-7; 8 bases are shared with TRBD1. Trimming removed 2 bases from V and 13 bases from J; junction bases left unmatched: 5. The CDR3 runs 11 residues. Germline CDR1 SGHTS, CDR2 YDEGEE.

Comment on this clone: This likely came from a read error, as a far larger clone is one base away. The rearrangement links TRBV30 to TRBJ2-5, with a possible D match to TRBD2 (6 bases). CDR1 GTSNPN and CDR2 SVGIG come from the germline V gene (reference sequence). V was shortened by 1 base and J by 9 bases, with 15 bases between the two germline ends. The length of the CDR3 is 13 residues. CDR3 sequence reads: CAWSDLDREAQYF. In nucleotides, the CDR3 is TGTGCCTGGAGTGATTTAGATAGGGAGGCCCAGTACTTC.

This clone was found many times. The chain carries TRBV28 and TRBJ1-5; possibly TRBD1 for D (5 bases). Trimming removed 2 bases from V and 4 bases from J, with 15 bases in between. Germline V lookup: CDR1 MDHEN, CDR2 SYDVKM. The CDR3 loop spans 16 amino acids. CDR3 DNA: TGTGCCAGCAGTTTACGGGGCAGGAGGGGTAATCAGCCCCAGCATTTT. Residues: CASSLRGRRGNQPQHF. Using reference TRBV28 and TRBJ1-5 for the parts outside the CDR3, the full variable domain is DVKVTQSSRYLVKRTGEKVFLECVQDMDHENMFWYRQDPGLGLRLIYFSYDVKMKEKGDIPEGYSVSREKKERFSLILESASTNQTSMYLCASSLRGRRGNQPQHFGDGTRLSIL.